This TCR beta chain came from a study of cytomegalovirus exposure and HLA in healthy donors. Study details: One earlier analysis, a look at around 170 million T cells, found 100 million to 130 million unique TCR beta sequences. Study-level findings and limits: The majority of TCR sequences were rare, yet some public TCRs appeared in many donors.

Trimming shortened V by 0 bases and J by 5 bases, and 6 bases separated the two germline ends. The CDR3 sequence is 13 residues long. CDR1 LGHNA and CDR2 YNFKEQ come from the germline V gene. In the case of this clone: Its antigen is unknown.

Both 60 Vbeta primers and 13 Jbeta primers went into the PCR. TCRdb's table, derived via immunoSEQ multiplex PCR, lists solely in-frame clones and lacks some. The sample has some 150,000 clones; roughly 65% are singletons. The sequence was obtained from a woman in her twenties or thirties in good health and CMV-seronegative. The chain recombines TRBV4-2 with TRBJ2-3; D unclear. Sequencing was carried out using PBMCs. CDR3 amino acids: CASSQEELDTQYF. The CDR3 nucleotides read TGTGCCAGCAGCCAAGAAGAACTAGATACGCAGTATTTT.